The clone carrying this TCR beta chain has a single count. Its antigen is still unknown. The data originate from a study of STAT5B mutations in CD4+ large granular lymphocyte leukemia. J lost 1 base, V lost 2 bases, and 2 bases had no gene match. CDR1 KGHSH and CDR2 LQKENI come from the germline V gene. The CDR3 is 14 amino acids. General study findings and limits: Patient CD4-sorted repertoires stayed more clonal than healthy ones after leukemic-clone removal.

Sequencing was performed with immunoSEQ multiplex PCR; in TCRdb, only in-frame clones are kept and a portion is missing. The sample comprises some 20,000 clones, 78% of which are singletons, and 0.35% to 0.45% rests with the top ten. Specimen: CD4+ T cells from blood buffy coats. The V call is TRBV18, the J call TRBJ2-7; 7 bases are a match to TRBD2. The TCR originated in a human donor in good health. The CDR3 coding sequence is TGTGCCAGCTCACCAGTAGCGGGTTCCTACGAGCAGTACTTC. Translated, it gives CASSPVAGSYEQYF.